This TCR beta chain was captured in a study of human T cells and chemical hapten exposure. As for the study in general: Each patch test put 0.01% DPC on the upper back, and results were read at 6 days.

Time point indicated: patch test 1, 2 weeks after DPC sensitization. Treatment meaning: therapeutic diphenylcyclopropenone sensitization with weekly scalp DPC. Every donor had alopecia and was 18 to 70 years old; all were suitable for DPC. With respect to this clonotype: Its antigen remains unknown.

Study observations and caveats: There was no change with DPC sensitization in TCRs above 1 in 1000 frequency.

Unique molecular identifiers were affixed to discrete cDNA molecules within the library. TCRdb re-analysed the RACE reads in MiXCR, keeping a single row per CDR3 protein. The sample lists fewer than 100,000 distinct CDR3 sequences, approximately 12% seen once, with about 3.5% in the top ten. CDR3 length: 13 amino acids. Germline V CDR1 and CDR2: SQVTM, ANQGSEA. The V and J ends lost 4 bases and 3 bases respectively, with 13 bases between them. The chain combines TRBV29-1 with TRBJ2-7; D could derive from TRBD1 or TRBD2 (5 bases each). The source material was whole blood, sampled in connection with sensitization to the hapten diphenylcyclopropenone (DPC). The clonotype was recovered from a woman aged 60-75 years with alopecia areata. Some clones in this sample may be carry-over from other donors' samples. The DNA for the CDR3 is TGCAGCGTTGGATCGCGAGGGGACTACGAGCAGTACTTC. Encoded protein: CSVGSRGDYEQYF.